Below, 5 T cell receptor beta chains from the same sample are listed, as sequenced in a study of T-cell memory formation after mild COVID-19. From the 5' RACE reads, TCRdb called clonotypes with MiXCR, one entry per CDR3 protein. The sample contains some 300,000 distinct CDR3 sequences, around a fifth of which appear only once. Sequencing was done on a sample of PBMCs or a T cell subset sorted from them (not recorded which). The receptors stem from a man aged 18-30 years who had mild COVID-19 (a few samples of this study predate the infection). Cell type and time point are not known.

V is TRBV7-9 and J is TRBJ2-3; TRBD1 agrees at 7 bases. The CDR3 consists of 15 residues. Per the germline V gene, CDR1 is SEHNR and CDR2 is FQNEAQ (reference sequence). V was pared by 6 bases and J by 2 bases, with 8 bases of the junction left unmatched. Written as DNA, the CDR3 is TGTGCCAGCAGAAGACTGGGACAGTTCACAGATACGCAGTATTTT. Translation: CASRRLGQFTDTQYF.

This clonotype was seen more than once but under ten times. The V call is TRBV7-2, the J call TRBJ2-3; D is undetermined. Germline CDR1 is SGHTA and CDR2 is FQGNSA. Trimming stripped 4 bases from V and 0 bases from J, with 14 bases between. The CDR3 has 16 residues. CDR3 nucleotides: TGTGCCAGCAGCTGGTTTCTGGGGTCTAGCACAGATACGCAGTATTTT. As protein: CASSWFLGSSTDTQYF.

This clonotype appeared many times. The genes are TRBV4-3 and TRBJ2-1; weak D call: TRBD2 (6 bases). The CDR3 length is 13 residues. Trimming cost V 3 bases and J 9 bases, with 12 bases left between them. Germline V gene sequence: CDR1 LGHNA, CDR2 YSLEER. The CDR3 sequence is CASSQWGEGEQFF. CDR3 sequence (DNA): TGCGCCAGCAGCCAGTGGGGGGAAGGTGAGCAGTTCTTC.

J is TRBJ1-1 and V is TRBV30; TRBD1 might be the D (5 bases). Per germline, CDR1 GTSNPN and CDR2 SVGIG (reference sequence). V was trimmed by 3 bases and J by 5 bases, leaving 13 bases between them. The CDR3 extends over 13 amino acids. The CDR3 DNA reads TGTGCCTGGAGCGTTAATGGGGGAACTGAAGCTTTCTTT. The encoded protein is CAWSVNGGTEAFF.

The chain recombines TRBV6-5 with TRBJ2-5; 11 nucleotides match TRBD2. With V trimmed by 5 bases and J by 2 bases, 10 bases remained unmatched. This CDR3 spans 17 amino acids. CDR1 and CDR2 (germline): MNHEY, SVGAGI. CDR3 DNA: TGTGCCAGCAGTGTCGGAACTAGCGGGGGTATACAAGAGACCCAGTACTTC. Encoded protein: CASSVGTSGGIQETQYF.